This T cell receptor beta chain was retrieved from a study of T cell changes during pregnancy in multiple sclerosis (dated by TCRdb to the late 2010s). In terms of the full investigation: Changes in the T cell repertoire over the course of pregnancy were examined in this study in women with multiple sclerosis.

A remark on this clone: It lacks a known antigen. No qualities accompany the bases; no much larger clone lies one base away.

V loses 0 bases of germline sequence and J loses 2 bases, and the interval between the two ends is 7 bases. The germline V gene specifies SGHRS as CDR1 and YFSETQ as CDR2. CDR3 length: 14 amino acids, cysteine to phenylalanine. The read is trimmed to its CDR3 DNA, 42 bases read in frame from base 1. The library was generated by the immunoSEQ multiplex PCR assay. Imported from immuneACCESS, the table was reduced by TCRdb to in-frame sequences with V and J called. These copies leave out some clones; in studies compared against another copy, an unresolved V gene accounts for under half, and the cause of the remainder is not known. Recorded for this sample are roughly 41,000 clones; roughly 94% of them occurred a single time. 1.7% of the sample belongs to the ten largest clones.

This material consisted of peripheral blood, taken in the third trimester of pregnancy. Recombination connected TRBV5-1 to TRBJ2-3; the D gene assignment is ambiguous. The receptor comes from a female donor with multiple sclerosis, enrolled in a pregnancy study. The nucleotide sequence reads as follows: TGCGCCAGCAGCTTGGTTCAGAACACAGATACGCAGTATTTT. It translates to CASSLVQNTDTQYF.